This record covers a single TCR beta chain. This specimen comes from a study of blood T cell repertoires in COVID-19. Overall study: Collection of acute and convalescent COVID-19 samples took place in the United States, Italy and Spain. From T cells, B-cell-depleted T cells, or PBMCs came the material, which was cDNA or gDNA.

As originally analysed: Amplification of reference gene primers was used by the study to estimate nucleated cell counts. Produced via immunoSEQ multiplex PCR; TCRdb's table is partial and in-frame only. From that table come the V and J calls and clone size; the DNA was used to work out D and trimming. This table holds more than 75,000 clones, 75% to 85% found once. The CDR3 is made up of 13 amino acids. The junction had 4 bases not matched to a gene; V was cut back by 8 bases and J by 7 bases. The sequence came from a man aged 55-75 years with acute or convalescent COVID-19. Material for sequencing was peripheral blood. The chain is built from TRBV12-3 or TRBV12-4 and TRBJ1-6; 8 positions agree with TRBD1. DNA of the CDR3: TGTGCCAGCGTGACAGGGGTCAATTCACCCCTCCACTTT. This translates into CASVTGVNSPLHF.